Listed below are T cell receptor beta chains from one sample, sequenced in a study of neurological immune-mediated disorders. Using its own MiXCR run on the 5' RACE reads, TCRdb lists one record per CDR3 protein. The sample includes about 62,000 distinct CDR3 sequences, 4.5% to 5.5% of them seen just once. The sequenced sample was PBMCs. The source is a woman aged 45-60 years with multiple sclerosis. CDR3s include the opening cysteine and the closing phenylalanine or tryptophan. The D gene is left open where the match is weak. Clone size is not always given. Where it is, it says once, few, many or a class for expanded clones.

CDR3nt: TGTGCCAGCAGTTCCCATAGGAGGGAGCGCACTGAAGCTTTCTTT
CDR3aa: CASSSHRRERTEAFF
v_gene: TRBV25-1
abundance: many
d_gene: .
j_gene: TRBJ1-1

CDR3nt: TGCAGCGCGGAGGGCTCGTCCTACGAGCAGTACTTC
CDR3aa: CSAEGSSYEQYF
v_gene: TRBV29-1
abundance: many
d_gene: .
j_gene: TRBJ2-7

CDR3nt: TGCGCCAGCAGCCTGCGAGTGAAAGAGACCCAGTACTTC
CDR3aa: CASSLRVKETQYF
v_gene: TRBV5-1
abundance: .
d_gene: .
j_gene: TRBJ2-5

CDR3nt: TGTGCCAGCAGCTTCATTACGACTAGCGGGGGGCCGGGGGAGACCCAGTACTTC
CDR3aa: CASSFITTSGGPGETQYF
v_gene: TRBV5-6
abundance: few
d_gene: TRBD2
j_gene: TRBJ2-5

CDR3nt: TGTGCCAGCAGCTTAGATTCGGGTGCCAAAAACATTCAGTACTTC
CDR3aa: CASSLDSGAKNIQYF
v_gene: TRBV7-2
abundance: many
d_gene: .
j_gene: TRBJ2-4

CDR3nt: TGTGCCAGCAGTCTCCACAATGAGCAGTTCTTC
CDR3aa: CASSLHNEQFF
v_gene: TRBV12-3/TRBV12-4
abundance: few
d_gene: .
j_gene: TRBJ2-1

CDR3nt: TGCAGTGCGGTAGCGGGGGGAGCCAAAAACATTCAGTACTTC
CDR3aa: CSAVAGGAKNIQYF
v_gene: TRBV20-1
abundance: many
d_gene: TRBD2
j_gene: TRBJ2-4

CDR3nt: TGTGCCAGCAGCTTCCGGACATCCAGCTCCTACAATGAGCAGTTCTTC
CDR3aa: CASSFRTSSSYNEQFF
v_gene: TRBV5-8
abundance: .
d_gene: .
j_gene: TRBJ2-1

CDR3nt: TGTGCCAGCAGCTTAACAGTTATGAACACTGAAGCTTTCTTT
CDR3aa: CASSLTVMNTEAFF
v_gene: TRBV7-8
abundance: many
d_gene: .
j_gene: TRBJ1-1

CDR3nt: TGCGCCAGCAGCTTGGTCCAGGGTAACACCGGGGAGCTGTTTTTT
CDR3aa: CASSLVQGNTGELFF
v_gene: TRBV5-1
abundance: many
d_gene: .
j_gene: TRBJ2-2

CDR3nt: TGCGCCAGCAGCTTGGTCCCGGGTTCCTACGAGCAGTACTTC
CDR3aa: CASSLVPGSYEQYF
v_gene: TRBV5-1
abundance: many
d_gene: .
j_gene: TRBJ2-7

CDR3nt: TGTGCCAGCAGCGTCCCGGGACAGGGAGATACGCAGTATTTT
CDR3aa: CASSVPGQGDTQYF
v_gene: TRBV9
abundance: many
d_gene: TRBD1
j_gene: TRBJ2-3

CDR3nt: TGTGCCAGCAGTTACTCGAAGGCGGGCATTCAGTACTTC
CDR3aa: CASSYSKAGIQYF
v_gene: TRBV6-5
abundance: many
d_gene: .
j_gene: TRBJ2-4

CDR3nt: TGTGCCAGCAGGGGTCCCGGGACCGTGAGCTCCTACGAGCAGTACTTC
CDR3aa: CASRGPGTVSSYEQYF
v_gene: TRBV6-2/TRBV6-3
abundance: many
d_gene: .
j_gene: TRBJ2-7

CDR3nt: TGCAGTGCGTCCGAACTATCCAATCAGCCCCAGAATTTT
CDR3aa: CSASELSNQPQNF
v_gene: TRBV20-1
abundance: .
d_gene: .
j_gene: TRBJ1-5

CDR3nt: TGCGCCAGCAGCCAAGATCCGAGGACTTTTAAGCACTACTCGGGCTACACCTTC
CDR3aa: CASSQDPRTFKHYSGYTF
v_gene: TRBV4-1
abundance: many
d_gene: .
j_gene: TRBJ1-2

CDR3nt: TGTGCCAGCAGAGGACAGGGCGATGAGCAGTTCTTC
CDR3aa: CASRGQGDEQFF
v_gene: TRBV6-6
abundance: few
d_gene: TRBD1
j_gene: TRBJ2-1

CDR3nt: TGTGCCAGCAGTTACTCGATCCACGGAGCCGGGCCCTCTCAGCCCCAGAATTTT
CDR3aa: CASSYSIHGAGPSQPQNF
v_gene: TRBV6-2/TRBV6-3
abundance: few
d_gene: .
j_gene: TRBJ1-5

CDR3nt: TGCAGTGCTAGACAAACCCAATTCGACCCCCTTGGTGGAAACACCATATATTTT
CDR3aa: CSARQTQFDPLGGNTIYF
v_gene: TRBV20-1
abundance: many
d_gene: .
j_gene: TRBJ1-3

CDR3nt: TGCGCCAGCGGGCTATCCCTGGGGGGTAGCACCGGGGAGCTGTTTTTT
CDR3aa: CASGLSLGGSTGELFF
v_gene: TRBV5-1
abundance: many
d_gene: .
j_gene: TRBJ2-2

CDR3nt: TGTGCCAGCAGCTTTCCAGGGGGAAGCAGACCCCTCCACTTT
CDR3aa: CASSFPGGSRPLHF
v_gene: TRBV5-6
abundance: many
d_gene: TRBD1
j_gene: TRBJ1-6

CDR3nt: TGTGCCAGCAGTTACTCAGACACGGAGCTGTTTTTT
CDR3aa: CASSYSDTELFF
v_gene: TRBV6-2/TRBV6-3
abundance: many
d_gene: .
j_gene: TRBJ2-2